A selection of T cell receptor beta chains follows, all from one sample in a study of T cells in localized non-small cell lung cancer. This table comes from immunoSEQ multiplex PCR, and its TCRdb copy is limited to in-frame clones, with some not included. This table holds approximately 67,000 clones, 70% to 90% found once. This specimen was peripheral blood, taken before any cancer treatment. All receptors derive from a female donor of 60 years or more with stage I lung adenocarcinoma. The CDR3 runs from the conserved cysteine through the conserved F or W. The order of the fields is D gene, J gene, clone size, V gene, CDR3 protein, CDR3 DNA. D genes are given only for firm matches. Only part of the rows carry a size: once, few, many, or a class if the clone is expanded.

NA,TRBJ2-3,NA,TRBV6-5,CASGRDDPTQYF,TGTGCCAGCGGCCGTGATGATCCCACGCAGTATTTT
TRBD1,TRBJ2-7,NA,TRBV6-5,CASSKSQGASYEQYF,TGTGCCAGCAGTAAATCACAGGGGGCTTCCTACGAGCAGTACTTC
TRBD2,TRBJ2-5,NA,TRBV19,CASSLLAGVGKTQYF,TGTGCCAGTAGTCTACTAGCGGGGGTTGGTAAGACCCAGTACTTC
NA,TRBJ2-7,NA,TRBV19,CASSIKGTGEQYF,TGTGCCAGTAGTATAAAGGGGACCGGCGAGCAGTACTTC
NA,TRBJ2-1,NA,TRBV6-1,CASSEREVNEQFF,TGTGCCAGCAGTGAAAGGGAGGTAAATGAGCAGTTCTTC
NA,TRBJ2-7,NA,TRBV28,CASTPSVGRDYEQYF,TGTGCCAGCACCCCCAGCGTGGGTAGGGACTACGAGCAGTACTTC
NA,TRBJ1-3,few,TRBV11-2,CASKRSGNTIYF,TGTGCCAGCAAACGCTCTGGAAACACCATATATTTT
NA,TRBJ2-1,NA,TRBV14,CASSQATKQFF,TGTGCCAGCAGCCAAGCGACTAAGCAGTTCTTC
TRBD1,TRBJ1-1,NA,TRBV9,CASSSFKGQGIVTEAFF,TGTGCCAGCAGCTCTTTTAAGGGACAGGGTATAGTCACTGAAGCTTTCTTT
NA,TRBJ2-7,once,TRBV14,CASSQGSEQYF,TGTGCCAGCAGCCAAGGGTCCGAGCAGTACTTC
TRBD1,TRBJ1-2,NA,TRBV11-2,CASSLNRGDGYTF,TGTGCCAGCAGCCTAAACAGGGGAGATGGCTACACCTTC
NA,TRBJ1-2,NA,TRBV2,CASVAGDGYTF,TGTGCCAGCGTAGCCGGCGACGGCTACACCTTC
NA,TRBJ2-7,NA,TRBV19,CASGSRSYEQYF,TGTGCCAGCGGGAGTAGGTCCTACGAGCAGTACTTC
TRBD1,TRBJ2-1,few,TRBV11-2,CASSSLRGQVGNEQFF,TGTGCCAGCAGCTCCCTCCGAGGACAGGTGGGTAATGAGCAGTTCTTC
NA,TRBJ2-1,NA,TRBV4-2,CASSQGASNEQFF,TGTGCCAGCAGCCAAGGGGCTAGCAATGAGCAGTTCTTC
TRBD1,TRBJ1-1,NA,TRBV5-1,CASSSTGMNTEAFF,TGCGCCAGCAGCTCGACAGGGATGAACACTGAAGCTTTCTTT
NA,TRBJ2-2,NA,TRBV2,CASTGPNTGELFF,TGTGCCAGCACGGGGCCGAACACCGGGGAGCTGTTTTTT
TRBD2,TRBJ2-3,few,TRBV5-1,CASSLGTSGGTDTQYF,TGCGCCAGCAGCTTGGGGACTAGCGGGGGCACAGATACGCAGTATTTT
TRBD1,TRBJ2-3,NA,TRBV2,CASREDRLSTDTQYF,TGTGCCAGCAGGGAGGACAGGCTTAGCACAGATACGCAGTATTTT
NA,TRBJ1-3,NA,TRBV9,CASRGSGNTIYF,TGTGCCAGCCGGGGATCCGGAAACACCATATATTTT
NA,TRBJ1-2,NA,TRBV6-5,CASSNRAGYTF,TGTGCCAGCAGTAACAGGGCAGGCTACACCTTC
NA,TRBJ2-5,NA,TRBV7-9,CASSLGIHQETQYF,TGTGCCAGCAGCTTGGGTATACACCAAGAGACCCAGTACTTC
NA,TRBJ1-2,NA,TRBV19,CASKRGDQVGYGYTF,TGTGCCAGTAAAAGGGGGGACCAGGTCGGCTATGGCTACACCTTC
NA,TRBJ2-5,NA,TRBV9,CASSVGGAGETQYF,TGTGCCAGCAGCGTAGGGGGGGCTGGAGAGACCCAGTACTTC
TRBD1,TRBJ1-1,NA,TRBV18,CASSPDRKNTEAFF,TGTGCCAGCTCACCGGACAGGAAGAACACTGAAGCTTTCTTT
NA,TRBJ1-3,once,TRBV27,CASSQWGSGNTIYF,TGTGCCAGCAGCCAATGGGGGTCTGGAAACACCATATATTTT
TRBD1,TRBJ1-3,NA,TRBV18,CASSPNTGGWPGNTIYF,TGTGCCAGCTCCCCCAACACAGGGGGCTGGCCTGGAAACACCATATATTTT
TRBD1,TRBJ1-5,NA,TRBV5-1,CASSLVAGGQPQHF,TGCGCCAGCAGCTTGGTGGCAGGGGGTCAGCCCCAGCATTTT
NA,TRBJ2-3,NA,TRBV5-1,CASSPQIPTDTQYF,TGCGCCAGCAGCCCCCAGATACCTACAGATACGCAGTATTTT
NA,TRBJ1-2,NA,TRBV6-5,CASSYDGNYGYTF,TGTGCCAGCAGTTACGACGGTAACTATGGCTACACCTTC
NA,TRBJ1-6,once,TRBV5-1,CASSSQGQENSPLHF,TGCGCCAGCAGCTCACAGGGTCAAGAGAATTCACCCCTCCACTTT
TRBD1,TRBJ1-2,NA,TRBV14,CASSYIPRDRTLVNYGYTF,TGTGCCAGCAGCTATATACCCCGGGACAGGACTTTGGTTAACTATGGCTACACCTTC
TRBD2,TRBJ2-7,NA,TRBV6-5,CASSPGTSGREQYF,TGTGCCAGCAGTCCCGGGACTAGCGGTCGCGAGCAGTACTTC
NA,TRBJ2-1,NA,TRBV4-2,CASSAGGAGNEQFF,TGTGCCAGCAGCGCAGGGGGAGCGGGGAATGAGCAGTTCTTC
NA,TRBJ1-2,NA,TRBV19,CASSIIGTQGYTF,TGTGCCAGTAGTATCATCGGGACGCAAGGCTACACCTTC
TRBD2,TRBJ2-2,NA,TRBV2,CASGLGTSGRTGELFF,TGTGCCAGCGGCCTGGGGACTAGCGGGAGAACCGGGGAGCTGTTTTTT